The 26 T cell receptor beta chains below all came from one sample that was sequenced in a study of shared clonotypes between healthy human individuals. The protocol was immunoSEQ multiplex PCR, while the TCRdb copy is restricted to in-frame clones and leaves out a portion. The data show roughly 810,000 clones, approximately 96% seen once. Naive CD8 cells lacked CD45RO and underwent positive selection for CCR7, leaving out terminally differentiated effector memory CD45RA+ cells. Specimen: naive CD8+ T cells sorted from blood. The receptors shown here come from a young man in good health.

The gene calls are TRBV6-5 and TRBJ1-1; D remains unclear. CDR3 length equals 15 residues. Trimming left V 4 bases short and J 0 bases short, with 12 bases between. The germline V gene encodes CDR1 MNHEY and CDR2 SVGAGI. In DNA, the CDR3 is TGTGCCAGCAGTTCTACGTGGGGAATGAACACTGAAGCTTTCTTT. It translates to CASSSTWGMNTEAFF.

Worth noting for this clone: Other DNA sequences in the sample encode the same CDR3. The rearrangement joins TRBV13 to TRBJ2-1; 9 nucleotides agree with TRBD2. CDR1 PRHDT and CDR2 FYEKMQ come from the germline V gene (reference sequence). The CDR3 runs 12 residues. J was trimmed by 10 bases and V by 5 bases; bases with no gene match: 3. The CDR3 region has the DNA TGTGCCAGCAGCCTCGGACTAGCGGAGCAGTTCTTC. This gives the protein CASSLGLAEQFF.

This rearrangement joins TRBV5-1 to TRBJ2-5, with 7 positions matching TRBD1. The J call is in doubt because the DNA end fits TRBJ2-7 better. This CDR3 region has 14 residues. Germline V gene sequence: CDR1 SGHRS, CDR2 YFSETQ. The CDR3 protein is CASSSAGGSNEQYF. CDR3 DNA sequence: TGCGCCAGCAGCAGCGCAGGGGGTTCGAACGAGCAGTACTTC.

The chain is built from TRBV4-3 and TRBJ2-7, with a weak D call TRBD2 (6 bases). CDR3 size: 15 residues. Germline assignment: CDR1 LGHNA and CDR2 YSLEER. V was pared by 3 bases and J by 3 bases, with 15 bases between. The CDR3 DNA is TGCGCCAGCAGCCAGGAGAGCGCGGGATACTACGAGCAGTACTTC. Amino acid sequence: CASSQESAGYYEQYF.

This clone has just one count. The chain joins TRBV11-2 to TRBJ2-5; D remains ambiguous. The CDR3 has 14 residues. Trimming took off 2 bases at V and 2 bases at J, with 9 bases between the two ends. The germline CDR1 and CDR2 sequences are SGHAT and FQNNGV. CDR3 loop: CASSLYAEQETQYF. The CDR3 nucleotides are TGTGCCAGCAGCTTATATGCAGAGCAAGAGACCCAGTACTTC.

Points on this clone: This CDR3 is also generated by other DNA sequences in the sample. The chain joins TRBV7-9 to TRBJ2-3; D gene unclear. The V gene's germline CDR1 is SEHNR and CDR2 FQNEAQ (reference sequence). This CDR3 is 12 amino acids long. Trimming took off 2 bases at V and 2 bases at J, with 2 bases between the two ends. CDR3 residues: CASSLSTDTQYF. The CDR3 coding sequence is TGTGCCAGCAGCTTATCCACAGATACGCAGTATTTT.

This clone was detected once. This sequence joins TRBV7-6 and TRBJ1-1; the match to TRBD1 covers 7 bases. There are 14 residues in the CDR3. Germline V CDR1 and CDR2: SGHVS, FNYEAQ. The ends lost 5 bases at V and 2 bases at J; junction bases unmatched: 5. In DNA, the CDR3 is TGTGCCAGCAGCCCGGGGACAGCCAACACTGAAGCTTTCTTT. Translation: CASSPGTANTEAFF.

J is TRBJ2-1 and V is TRBV7-9; D is undetermined. The CDR3 consists of 12 residues. The germline CDR1 and CDR2 sequences are SEHNR and FQNEAQ (reference sequence). Trimming cost V 4 bases and J 9 bases, with 10 bases left between them. The CDR3 DNA sequence: TGTGCCAGCAGCTCTAACTCGGTTGAGCAGTTCTTC. Residues: CASSSNSVEQFF.

The chain uses TRBV27 and TRBJ2-3; 9 bases fit TRBD2. The junction had 0 bases not matched to a gene; V was cut back by 0 bases and J by 5 bases. The V gene's germline CDR1 is MNHEY and CDR2 SMNVEV (reference sequence). The CDR3 is made up of 14 amino acids. CDR3 in amino acids: CASSLSLAGDTQYF. The CDR3 DNA is TGTGCCAGCAGTTTATCACTAGCGGGAGATACGCAGTATTTT.

The V and J genes are TRBV27 and TRBJ2-7, with D hard to call. With 6 bases removed from V and 5 bases from J, the gap between germline ends came to 14 bases. This CDR3 comprises 13 residues. Germline V gene data show CDR1 as MNHEY and CDR2 as SMNVEV (reference sequence). DNA of the CDR3: TGTGCCAGCAGCGACCATAACATGCACGAGCAGTACTTC. Residues: CASSDHNMHEQYF.

The chain recombines TRBV7-9 with TRBJ2-1; D is possibly TRBD2 (5 bases). Germline CDR1 and CDR2: SEHNR and FQNEAQ (reference sequence). This CDR3 comprises 15 residues. The ends were cut back, 2 bases at V and 9 bases at J, with 17 bases in the middle. The CDR3 DNA reads TGTGCCAGCAGCTTAAATAGAGAGGGCCAAGGTGAGCAGTTCTTC. As protein: CASSLNREGQGEQFF.

The V call is TRBV10-3, the J call TRBJ2-1; D ambiguous. V was pared by 4 bases and J by 6 bases, with 7 bases between. CDR3 size: 12 residues. CDR1 is ENHRY, CDR2 SYGVKD, per germline. DNA of the CDR3: TGTGCCATCAGTGTTCTCGTCAATGAGCAGTTCTTC. Translation gives CAISVLVNEQFF.

The chain carries TRBV10-3 and TRBJ1-5, with a tentative D call TRBD1 (5 bases). Trimming left V 4 bases short and J 4 bases short, with 11 bases between. Germline V lookup: CDR1 ENHRY, CDR2 SYGVKD. There are 14 residues in the CDR3. CDR3 nucleotides: TGTGCCATCAGTGCTGGGGCAGTGAATCAGCCCCAGCATTTT. Encoded protein: CAISAGAVNQPQHF.

This clone has only one observation. The same CDR3 can be traced to other DNA sequences in this sample. This chain uses TRBV6-5 with TRBJ1-5; no definite D call. CDR1 is MNHEY and CDR2 is SVGAGI in the germline V gene. The CDR3 extends over 13 amino acids. Trimming removed 5 bases from V and 0 bases from J, with 5 bases in between. CDR3 sequence reads: CASSPFSNQPQHF. The CDR3 DNA reads TGTGCCAGCAGTCCCTTTAGCAATCAGCCCCAGCATTTT.

This clone was observed once. The chain carries TRBV9 and TRBJ2-2; 10 nucleotides match TRBD2. The CDR3 has 18 residues. Germline lookup yields CDR1 SGDLS and CDR2 YYNGEE. J was trimmed by 6 bases and V by 0 bases; bases with no gene match: 11. CDR3 sequence reads: CASSVEASGSEKSGELFF. As DNA, the CDR3 is TGTGCCAGCAGCGTAGAGGCTAGCGGGAGTGAGAAGTCCGGGGAGCTGTTTTTT.

The V gene is TRBV7-9, the J gene TRBJ2-7; 7 bases align to TRBD2. Per the germline V gene, CDR1 is SEHNR and CDR2 is FQNEAQ (reference sequence). CDR3 length: 14 residues. Losses at the gene ends were 1 base for V and 3 bases for J; bases not matched to a gene: 3. The CDR3 reads CASSLGDYGYEQYF. The CDR3 nucleotides read TGTGCCAGCAGCTTAGGGGACTATGGCTACGAGCAGTACTTC.

V and J are TRBV6-5 and TRBJ1-1; TRBD1 aligns across 8 bases. The CDR3 length is 13 residues. V trimming: 2 bases; J trimming: 8 bases; junction bases outside the gene matches: 4. Germline V gives CDR1 MNHEY, CDR2 SVGAGI. CDR3 sequence reads: CASSYGDRYEAFF. CDR3 in DNA: TGTGCCAGCAGTTACGGGGACAGGTACGAAGCTTTCTTT.

The rearrangement uses TRBV7-9 and TRBJ2-7; D gene ambiguous. The length of the CDR3 is 11 residues. Trimming removed 5 bases from V and 4 bases from J, with 6 bases in between. Looked up from germline, CDR1 is SEHNR and CDR2 is FQNEAQ (reference sequence). The CDR3 sequence: CASSEIYEQYF. DNA of the CDR3: TGTGCCAGCAGCGAGATATACGAGCAGTACTTC.

V is TRBV25-1 and J is TRBJ2-7, with D uncertain. The V end lost 4 bases, the J end lost 4 bases, and 8 bases lay between the germline ends. The CDR3 is made up of 12 amino acids. Germline CDR1 reads MGHDK; CDR2 reads SYGVNS. This CDR3 reads CASSVYGYEQYF. The DNA for the CDR3 is TGTGCCAGCAGTGTCTACGGTTACGAGCAGTACTTC.

This clone was seen a single time. The chain joins TRBV19 to TRBJ2-1; 11 nucleotides align to TRBD2. After removal of 3 bases from V and 9 bases from J, the junction contained 7 bases not matched to a gene. The CDR3 totals 15 residues. Germline values: CDR1 LNHDA, CDR2 SQIVND (reference sequence). CDR3 DNA sequence: TGTGCCAGTAGTATTAGACTAGCGGGACCGGGTGAGCAGTTCTTC. Its protein product is CASSIRLAGPGEQFF.

The chain uses TRBV27 and TRBJ2-7; TRBD1 matches 8 bases. Germline V gives CDR1 MNHEY, CDR2 SMNVEV (reference sequence). V lost 5 bases and J lost 3; bases outside the gene matches: 9. The CDR3 runs 15 residues. In nucleotides, the CDR3 is TGTGCCAGCAGTCAGAGGACAGGGAGGATCTACGAGCAGTACTTC. Residues: CASSQRTGRIYEQYF.

This chain joins TRBV27 and TRBJ2-7; TRBD1 is a possible D gene (5 bases). CDR3 length: 13 amino acids. The V end lost 8 bases, the J end lost 6 bases, and 17 bases lay between the germline ends. Per germline, CDR1 MNHEY and CDR2 SMNVEV (reference sequence). The CDR3 loop is CASSRQGRAEQYF. The CDR3 coding sequence is TGTGCCAGCTCGCGTCAGGGCAGGGCCGAGCAGTACTTC.

The chain carries TRBV13 and TRBJ2-1; D is possibly TRBD2 (6 bases). CDR3 size: 15 residues. V was pared by 0 bases and J by 4 bases, with 10 bases between. The germline V gene has CDR1 PRHDT and CDR2 FYEKMQ (reference sequence). The CDR3 protein is CASSLGGRNYNEQFF. The CDR3 region has the DNA TGTGCCAGCAGCTTAGGTGGGAGGAATTACAATGAGCAGTTCTTC.

This clone was picked up a small number of times. The chain is built from TRBV6-4 and TRBJ2-7, with 9 bases lining up with TRBD2. CDR1 is MRHNA and CDR2 is SNTAGT in the germline V gene. Losses at the gene ends were 4 bases for V and 2 bases for J; bases not matched to a gene: 6. CDR3 size: 15 residues. The CDR3 protein is CASSVTAGGAYEQYF. The CDR3 DNA reads as TGTGCCAGCAGTGTAACGGCGGGAGGGGCCTACGAGCAGTACTTC.

The rearrangement joins TRBV6-1 to TRBJ2-5, with TRBD2 matching 10 bases. CDR3 length equals 13 residues. The V and J ends lost 8 bases and 7 bases, in that order; junction bases with no gene match: 7. Germline V gives CDR1 MNHNS, CDR2 SASEGT. This CDR3 is CASLLAGDVTQYF. The DNA of the CDR3 is TGTGCCAGCTTGCTAGCGGGAGACGTGACCCAGTACTTC.

The J gene is TRBJ2-7, the V gene TRBV29-1, with 8 bases lining up with TRBD2. V dropped 7 bases and J dropped 3; count of bases not matched to a gene: 5. CDR3 length equals 12 residues. Per the germline V gene, CDR1 is SQVTM and CDR2 is ANQGSEA. CDR3 coding DNA: TGCAGCGCCGGGGGGGCTCGCTACGAGCAGTACTTC. It translates to CSAGGARYEQYF.